This T cell receptor (beta chain) was identified in a study of T cell repertoires in cytomegalovirus infection (dated 2019 in TCRdb). About the full investigation: The HLA type of each donor mattered for the analysis, because public TCR beta signatures pointed to carriage of CMV infection along with the matching HLA type.

Of note for this clonotype: The antigen this receptor binds is unknown. No base quality information exists; no much larger clone differs at one position.

The full study reports these points: Cumulative frequency of public TCR beta family members discriminated carriers of CMV infection plus the relevant HLA type in this cohort and an independent 352-donor cohort. The ex vivo response was dominated by HLA-C-restricted CMV-specific TCR beta clonotypes, which also provided the single most frequent clonotype in two of eight donors.

The sample was run on an Illumina HiSeq 1500. Using fastp trimming at Q25 and MiXCR clonotype assembly, TCRdb reanalyzed the public sequencing data and kept in-frame beta chains. All rows with the same CDR3 protein become a single entry with the most common DNA and genes. The sample table contains approximately 700,000 distinct CDR3 sequences; only one count was recorded for approximately 34% of them. Roughly 2.9% of the sample belongs to the ten largest clones. Trimming leaves V shorter by 3 bases and J shorter by 10 bases, with the junction holding 11 bases beyond the gene matches. Measured from the cysteine to the phenylalanine, the CDR3 is 15 residues long. Only the CDR3 portion is preserved as DNA: 45 bases, with reading frame beginning at the first base. CDR1 and CDR2 are read off the germline V gene as SGHTA and FQGNSA.

Material: PBMCs. The receptor was isolated from a human donor in good health (CMV status not recorded). Some clones in this sample may be carry-over from other donors' samples. Recombination connected TRBV7-2 to TRBJ2-1; 8 central nucleotides agree with TRBD2. The CDR3 is CASSFPAGGLREQFF. At the DNA level, the sequence is TGTGCCAGCAGCTTCCCCGCGGGGGGCCTCAGGGAGCAGTTCTTC.